The T cell receptor (beta chain) described here comes from a study of blood T cell repertoires in COVID-19. As for the study in general: COVID-19 samples, acute and convalescent, were from the United States, Italy and Spain. PBMCs, B-cell-depleted T cells, or T cells provided the cDNA or gDNA that made up the material.

Original handling: Counts of nucleated cells, estimated from reference gene primer amplification, were obtained. Clones were read by immunoSEQ multiplex PCR, and TCRdb kept only the in-frame ones, dropping some. The D gene and trimming were derived from the DNA, and the V and J assignments and clone size from that table. The profile shows some 250,000 clones, 80% to 85% of them singletons. The sequence came from a woman aged 60 to 75 with active or convalescent COVID-19. The source material was peripheral blood.

CDR3 amino acids: CASSLVETGGTGNTIYF. Here the CDR3 DNA reads TGCGCCAGCAGCTTGGTAGAGACAGGAGGTACTGGAAACACCATATATTTT. This sequence joins TRBV5-1 and TRBJ1-3; TRBD1 is a possible D gene (6 bases). The CDR3 has 17 amino acids. V was cut by 0 bases and J by 2 bases, with 15 bases left in between. Germline V CDR1 and CDR2: SGHRS, YFSETQ.